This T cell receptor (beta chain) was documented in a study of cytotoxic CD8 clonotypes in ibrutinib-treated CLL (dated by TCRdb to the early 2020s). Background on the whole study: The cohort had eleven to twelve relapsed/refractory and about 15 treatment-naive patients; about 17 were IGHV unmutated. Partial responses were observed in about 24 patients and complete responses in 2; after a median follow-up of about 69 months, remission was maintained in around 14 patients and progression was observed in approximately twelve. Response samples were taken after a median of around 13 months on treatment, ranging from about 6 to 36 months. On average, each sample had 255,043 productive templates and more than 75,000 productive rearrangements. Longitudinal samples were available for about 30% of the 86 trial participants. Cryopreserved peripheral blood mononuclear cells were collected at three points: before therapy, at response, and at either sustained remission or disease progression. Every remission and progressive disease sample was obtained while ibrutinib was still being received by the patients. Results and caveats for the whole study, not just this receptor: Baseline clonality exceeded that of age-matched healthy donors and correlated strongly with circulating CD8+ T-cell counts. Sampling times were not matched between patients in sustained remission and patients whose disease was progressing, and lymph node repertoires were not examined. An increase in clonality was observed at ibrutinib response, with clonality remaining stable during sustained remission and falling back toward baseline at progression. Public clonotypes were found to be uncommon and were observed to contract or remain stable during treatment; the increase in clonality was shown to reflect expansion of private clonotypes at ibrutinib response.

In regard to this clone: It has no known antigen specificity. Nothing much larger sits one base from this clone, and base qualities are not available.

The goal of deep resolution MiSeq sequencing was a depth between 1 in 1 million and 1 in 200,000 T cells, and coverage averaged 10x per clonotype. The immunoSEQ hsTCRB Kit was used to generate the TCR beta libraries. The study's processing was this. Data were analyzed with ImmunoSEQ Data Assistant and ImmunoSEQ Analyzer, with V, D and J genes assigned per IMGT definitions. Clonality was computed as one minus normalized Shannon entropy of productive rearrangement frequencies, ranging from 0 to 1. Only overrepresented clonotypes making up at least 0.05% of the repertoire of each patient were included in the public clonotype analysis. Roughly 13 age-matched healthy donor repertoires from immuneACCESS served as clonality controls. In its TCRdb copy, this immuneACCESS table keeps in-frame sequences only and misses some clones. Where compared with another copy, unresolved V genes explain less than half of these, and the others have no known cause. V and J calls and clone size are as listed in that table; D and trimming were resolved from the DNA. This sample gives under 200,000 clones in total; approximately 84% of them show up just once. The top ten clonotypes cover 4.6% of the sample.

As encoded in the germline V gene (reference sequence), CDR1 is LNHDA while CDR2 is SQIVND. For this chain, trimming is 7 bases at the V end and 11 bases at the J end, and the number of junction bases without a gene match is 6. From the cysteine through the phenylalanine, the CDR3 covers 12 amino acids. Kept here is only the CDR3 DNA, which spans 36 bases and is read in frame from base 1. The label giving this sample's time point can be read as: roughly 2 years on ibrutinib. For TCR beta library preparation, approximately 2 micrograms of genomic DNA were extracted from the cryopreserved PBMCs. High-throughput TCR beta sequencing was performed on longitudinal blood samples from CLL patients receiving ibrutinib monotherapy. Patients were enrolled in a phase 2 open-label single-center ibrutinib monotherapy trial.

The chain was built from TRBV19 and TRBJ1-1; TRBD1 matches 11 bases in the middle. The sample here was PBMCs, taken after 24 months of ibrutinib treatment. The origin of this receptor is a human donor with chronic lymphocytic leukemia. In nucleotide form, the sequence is TGTGCCAGTAATGGGGACAGGGGGGGCGCTTTCTTT. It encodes CASNGDRGGAFF.